This T cell receptor beta chain is drawn from a study of cytotoxic CD8 clonotypes in ibrutinib-treated CLL (dated by TCRdb to the early 2020s). Broadly, across the study: The cohort had about a dozen relapsed/refractory and around 14 treatment-naive patients; 17 to 18 were IGHV unmutated. Responses were partial in approximately 24 patients and complete in 2; after median approximately 67 months follow-up, roughly 15 stayed in remission and about twelve progressed. Every sample from remission and from progressive disease was obtained while the patients were still on ibrutinib. Longitudinal samples were available for about 30% of the 86 trial participants. Cryopreserved peripheral blood mononuclear cells were obtained before treatment, at response, and at either sustained remission or disease progression. An average of around 260,000 productive templates and some 99,000 productive rearrangements was obtained per sample. Response samples were obtained after a median of approximately twelve months of treatment, with a range of about 6 to 40 months.

In the germline V gene, CDR1 corresponds to SGHTA and CDR2 to FQGNSA. Trimming takes 2 bases off V and 1 base off J; junction bases not matched to a gene: 2. Reading from cysteine to phenylalanine, the CDR3 counts 15 amino acids. The sequence is cut down to CDR3 DNA, 45 bases in frame from base 1. With regard to this clone: Its target antigen remains unknown. The record has no base qualities; no much larger clone is one base away.

What the study reported, not specific to this receptor: Sampling times were not matched between patients in sustained remission and patients whose disease was progressing, and lymph node repertoires were not examined. Public clonotypes were rare and either contracted or stayed stable during treatment, and the rise in clonality at ibrutinib response reflected the expansion of private clonotypes. At baseline, clonality was higher than in age-matched healthy donors and showed a strong correlation with circulating CD8+ T-cell counts. Clonality rose at ibrutinib response, remained stable during sustained remission, and dropped back toward baseline at progression.

This specimen's time point label, interpreted: roughly 25 months on ibrutinib. For TCR beta library preparation, around 1.8 micrograms of genomic DNA were extracted from the cryopreserved PBMCs. Longitudinal blood samples from CLL patients receiving ibrutinib monotherapy were subjected to high-throughput TCR beta sequencing. Patients were enrolled in a phase 2 open-label single-center ibrutinib monotherapy trial. On a MiSeq, deep resolution sequencing aimed for a depth between 1 in 1 million and 1 in 200,000 T cells, with each clonotype covered 10x on average. The immunoSEQ hsTCRB Kit was used to generate the TCR beta libraries. The paper's data handling went like this. Data were analyzed with ImmunoSEQ Data Assistant and ImmunoSEQ Analyzer, with V, D and J genes assigned per IMGT definitions. Clonality, with values ranging from 0 to 1, was calculated as one minus the normalized Shannon entropy of productive rearrangement frequencies. Only overrepresented clonotypes making up at least 0.05% of the repertoire of each patient were included in the public clonotype analysis. Some 14 age-matched healthy donor repertoires from immuneACCESS served as clonality controls. TCRdb took over this immuneACCESS table, retaining in-frame rearrangements with V and J assigned. Such tables are incomplete; in checked studies, under half of the missing clones stem from an unresolved V gene, and the remainder is unexplained. V and J calls and clone size are copied from that table; D and trimming were computed from the DNA. For this sample there are around 130,000 clones; around 84% appear just once. The top ten hold about 3.5% of the sample.

This receptor was taken from a human donor with chronic lymphocytic leukemia. The chain is encoded by TRBV7-2 joined to TRBJ2-7, with 10 bases in between that match TRBD2. This sample comprised PBMCs, obtained after 24 months of ibrutinib treatment. The encoded CDR3 is CASSLIAGGSYEQYF. The DNA sequence follows: TGTGCCAGCAGCTTAATAGCGGGGGGTTCCTACGAGCAGTACTTC. Extended through the reference TRBV7-2 and TRBJ2-7 proteins, this CDR3 yields the full variable domain: GAGVSQSPSNKVTEKGKDVELRCDPISGHTALYWYRQSLGQGLEFLIYFQGNSAPDKSGLPSDRFSAERTGGSVSTLTIQRTQQEDSAVYLCASSLIAGGSYEQYFGPGTRLTVT.